The 9 T cell receptor beta chains given below trace back to one sample, sequenced in a study of blood T cell repertoires in COVID-19. Data came from immunoSEQ multiplex PCR; TCRdb stores just in-frame clones and leaves some out. The data show a few hundred thousand clones, around 91% seen once. The specimen was peripheral blood. The receptors derive from an older woman with acute or convalescent COVID-19.

V is TRBV7-9 and J is TRBJ2-7; tentatively, D is TRBD1 (6 bases). From germline, CDR1 is SEHNR and CDR2 FQNEAQ (reference sequence). Deletions cut 4 bases from V and 8 bases from J, with 18 bases between. The CDR3 has 14 amino acids. The CDR3 DNA reads TGTGCCAGCAGCTCGGGTGAGGGGGATGGCAAGCAGTACTTC. Amino acids: CASSSGEGDGKQYF.

V and J are TRBV9 and TRBJ1-2; D gene uncertain. Trimming removed 0 bases at V and 5 bases at J, with 11 bases between. The CDR3 sequence is 14 residues long. The germline V gene has CDR1 SGDLS and CDR2 YYNGEE. CDR3 protein: CASSVGSSGYGYTF. The CDR3 DNA is TGTGCCAGCAGCGTAGGCAGCTCGGGATATGGCTACACCTTC.

The gene calls are TRBV28 and TRBJ1-5, with 8 bases identical to TRBD1. Trimming removed 6 bases from V and 5 bases from J; junction bases left unmatched: 3. Germline lookup yields CDR1 MDHEN and CDR2 SYDVKM. The CDR3 loop spans 13 amino acids. The CDR3 DNA is TGTGCCAGCAGGGACAGGGCCGATCAGCCCCAGCATTTT. Translated, it gives CASRDRADQPQHF.

The chain links TRBV12-5 to TRBJ2-1; 10 bases agree with TRBD1. The V segment lost 1 base and the J segment 0 bases; nucleotides outside the gene matches: 6. The CDR3 loop spans 18 amino acids. Germline V CDR1 and CDR2: LGHNT, FRNRAP. The CDR3 nucleotides are TGTGCTAGTGGTTTGGGGACAGGGGGGTTTAGCTCCTACAATGAGCAGTTCTTC. It is translated as CASGLGTGGFSSYNEQFF.

The rearrangement joins TRBV7-9 to TRBJ2-3; weak D call: TRBD2 (6 bases). Trimming left V 5 bases short and J 3 bases short, with 18 bases between. Per germline, CDR1 SEHNR and CDR2 FQNEAQ (reference sequence). The CDR3 is 16 amino acids. CDR3 protein: CASSAQRDFLTDTQYF. CDR3 DNA: TGTGCCAGCAGCGCTCAACGGGACTTTCTGACAGATACGCAGTATTTT.

This chain connects TRBV19 to TRBJ2-3; possible D gene TRBD1, 6 bases. The V gene lost 1 base and the J gene lost 0 bases, with 8 bases spanning the gap. This CDR3 contains 15 residues. Germline V gene lookup returns CDR1 LNHDA and CDR2 SQIVND (reference sequence). The CDR3 loop reads CASSIAGASTDTQYF. CDR3 DNA sequence: TGTGCCAGTAGTATAGCAGGGGCTAGCACAGATACGCAGTATTTT.

The chain recombines TRBV30 with TRBJ1-1; no clear D. Germline CDR1 reads GTSNPN; CDR2 reads SVGIG (reference sequence). V lost 4 bases and J 3 bases, leaving 12 bases between the germline ends. This CDR3 has 13 residues. As DNA, the CDR3 is TGTGCCTGGAACGGGGAAGAAGACACTGAAGCTTTCTTT. Its translation: CAWNGEEDTEAFF.

The chain couples TRBV15 to TRBJ2-7; 12 bases match TRBD2. The CDR3 runs to 14 residues. The J segment lost 5 bases and the V segment lost 5 bases, leaving 4 bases of the junction unmatched. Looked up from germline, CDR1 is LNHNV and CDR2 is YYDKDF (reference sequence). CDR3: CATSRWTSGDEQYF. CDR3 nucleotide sequence: TGTGCCACCAGCCGCTGGACTAGCGGGGACGAGCAGTACTTC.

CDR3 in amino acids: CAWSSEQINSPLHF. In DNA, the CDR3 is TGTGCCTGGAGTTCCGAACAAATAAATTCACCCCTCCACTTT. This chain joins TRBV30 and TRBJ1-6; no clear D. Germline loops: CDR1 GTSNPN, CDR2 SVGIG (reference sequence). The V and J ends lost 2 bases and 7 bases respectively, with 12 bases between them. The CDR3 runs to 14 residues. Together with reference TRBV30 and TRBJ1-6, the CDR3 gives the full variable domain: SQTIHQWPATLVQPVGSPLSLECTVEGTSNPNLYWYRQAAGRGLQLLFYSVGIGQISSEVPQNLSASRPQDRQFILSSKKLLLSDSGFYLCAWSSEQINSPLHFGNGTRLTVT.